Listed below are T cell receptor beta chains from one sample, sequenced in a study of T cell repertoires in cytomegalovirus infection. TCRdb fed the reads into MiXCR, producing one record per CDR3 protein. The sample includes approximately 500,000 distinct CDR3 sequences, approximately 15% of them seen just once. Sequences were obtained from CD8+ T cells from PBMCs. Receptor source: a human donor in good health (CMV status not recorded). Some clones in this sample may be carry-over from other donors' samples. Both conserved end residues are part of each CDR3. Fields, in order: D gene, CDR3 length, V gene, J gene, clone size, CDR3 DNA, CDR3 protein. A D gene is named only where the DNA matches it firmly. Clone size appears in some rows only: once, few, many, or a class for an expanded clone.

d_gene: TRBD1; len: 19; v_gene: TRBV7-9; j_gene: TRBJ2-6; abundance: many; CDR3nt: TGTGCCAGCAGCTCCCCCCCGACAGGGCGATACTCTGGGGCCAACGTCCTGACTTTC; CDR3aa: CASSSPPTGRYSGANVLTF
d_gene: .; len: 17; v_gene: TRBV2; j_gene: TRBJ1-4; abundance: few; CDR3nt: TGTGCCAGCACCTTAAGGGTACAGTCCGCAACTAATGAAAAACTGTTTTTT; CDR3aa: CASTLRVQSATNEKLFF
d_gene: TRBD1; len: 18; v_gene: TRBV9; j_gene: TRBJ1-1; abundance: .; CDR3nt: TGTGCCAGCAGCGGATGGCCGAGCGGGACAGGGGAGAACACTGAAGCTTTCTTT; CDR3aa: CASSGWPSGTGENTEAFF
d_gene: TRBD1; len: 12; v_gene: TRBV4-1; j_gene: TRBJ1-1; abundance: few; CDR3nt: TGTGCCAGCAGCCCTGACAGGGATGAAGCTTTCTTT; CDR3aa: CASSPDRDEAFF
d_gene: TRBD1; len: 14; v_gene: TRBV7-6; j_gene: TRBJ2-5; abundance: many; CDR3nt: TGTGCCAGCAGCCCCACAGGGGGCATCGAGACCCAGTACTTC; CDR3aa: CASSPTGGIETQYF
d_gene: .; len: 16; v_gene: TRBV13; j_gene: TRBJ1-1; abundance: .; CDR3nt: TGTGCCAGCAGCCCACCCGGGACCCGCAGGAACACTGAAGCTTTCTTT; CDR3aa: CASSPPGTRRNTEAFF
d_gene: TRBD1; len: 15; v_gene: TRBV20-1; j_gene: TRBJ1-3; abundance: few; CDR3nt: TGCAGTGCTAGAGGCCGGGACAGCTCTGGAAACACCATATATTTT; CDR3aa: CSARGRDSSGNTIYF
d_gene: TRBD1; len: 17; v_gene: TRBV20-1; j_gene: TRBJ1-6; abundance: .; CDR3nt: TGCAGTGCTAGAGTGACAGGGCAAATCGCCTATAATACACCCCGCCACTTT; CDR3aa: CSARVTGQIAYNTPRHF
d_gene: TRBD2; len: 13; v_gene: TRBV7-3; j_gene: TRBJ2-7; abundance: .; CDR3nt: TGTGCCAGCACCCGGACTAGCTTTTACGAGCAGTACTTC; CDR3aa: CASTRTSFYEQYF
d_gene: .; len: 15; v_gene: TRBV14; j_gene: TRBJ2-1; abundance: many; CDR3nt: TGTGCCAGCAGCCTCACGCAGAGCGGCACCAATGAGCAGTTCTTC; CDR3aa: CASSLTQSGTNEQFF
d_gene: .; len: 14; v_gene: TRBV7-9; j_gene: TRBJ2-1; abundance: .; CDR3nt: TGTGCCAGCAGTACGGGGGCGACGTACAATGAGCAGTTCTTC; CDR3aa: CASSTGATYNEQFF
d_gene: .; len: 15; v_gene: TRBV7-2; j_gene: TRBJ1-6; abundance: .; CDR3nt: TGTGCCAGCAGTTCCCTGTACTTGAACAATTCACCCCTCCACTTT; CDR3aa: CASSSLYLNNSPLHF
d_gene: .; len: 15; v_gene: TRBV7-9; j_gene: TRBJ1-1; abundance: many; CDR3nt: TGTGCCAGCAGCCCTGTGGGAGGGCGGAACACTGAAGCTTTCTTT; CDR3aa: CASSPVGGRNTEAFF
d_gene: TRBD1; len: 15; v_gene: TRBV7-2; j_gene: TRBJ2-7; abundance: .; CDR3nt: TGTGCCAGCAGCTTTGGGGGTAGGGGGCCCTACGAGCAGTACTTC; CDR3aa: CASSFGGRGPYEQYF
d_gene: .; len: 18; v_gene: TRBV7-9; j_gene: TRBJ1-5; abundance: many; CDR3nt: TGTGCCAGCAGCCTCCATTTCCCCGGGACAAGGGATAATCAGCCCCAGCATTTT; CDR3aa: CASSLHFPGTRDNQPQHF
d_gene: TRBD1; len: 18; v_gene: TRBV4-1; j_gene: TRBJ1-6; abundance: .; CDR3nt: TGCGCCAGCAGCCAAGAGAAGGGGGCAGGGCGGTTGGATTCACCCCTCCACTTT; CDR3aa: CASSQEKGAGRLDSPLHF
d_gene: .; len: 11; v_gene: TRBV5-1; j_gene: TRBJ2-1; abundance: .; CDR3nt: TGCGCCAGCAGAGAGAACCCCGAGCAGTTCTTC; CDR3aa: CASRENPEQFF
d_gene: .; len: 14; v_gene: TRBV11-1; j_gene: TRBJ1-1; abundance: many; CDR3nt: TGTGCCAGCAGCTTAGAAAGGGGTGGTACTGAAGCTTTCTTT; CDR3aa: CASSLERGGTEAFF
d_gene: .; len: 11; v_gene: TRBV10-2; j_gene: TRBJ2-7; abundance: few; CDR3nt: TGCGCCAGCAGAGGGCAATACGAGCAGTACTTC; CDR3aa: CASRGQYEQYF
d_gene: TRBD1; len: 15; v_gene: TRBV28; j_gene: TRBJ2-7; abundance: few; CDR3nt: TGTGCCAGCAGTAAGACAGGGGCCTCATCATACGAGCAGTACTTC; CDR3aa: CASSKTGASSYEQYF
d_gene: TRBD1; len: 17; v_gene: TRBV7-9; j_gene: TRBJ1-2; abundance: many; CDR3nt: TGTGCCAGCAGCGCATCCTCGACAGGGGGCCTAGTCTATGGCTACACCTTC; CDR3aa: CASSASSTGGLVYGYTF
d_gene: .; len: 13; v_gene: TRBV2; j_gene: TRBJ1-5; abundance: .; CDR3nt: TGTGCCAGCAGTGATCCCCGGGATCAGCCCCAGCATTTT; CDR3aa: CASSDPRDQPQHF
d_gene: .; len: 13; v_gene: TRBV7-9; j_gene: TRBJ1-1; abundance: many; CDR3nt: TGTGCCAGCAGCCGTTCCGAGTACACTGAAGCTTTCTTT; CDR3aa: CASSRSEYTEAFF
d_gene: .; len: 14; v_gene: TRBV6-4; j_gene: TRBJ1-1; abundance: .; CDR3nt: TGTGCCAGCAGAGGGGGACCTCTGAACACTGAAGCTTTCTTT; CDR3aa: CASRGGPLNTEAFF
d_gene: .; len: 14; v_gene: TRBV19; j_gene: TRBJ1-2; abundance: .; CDR3nt: TGTGCCAGTAGCGCCGGCCGGGGAAACTATGGCTACACCTTC; CDR3aa: CASSAGRGNYGYTF
d_gene: TRBD1; len: 15; v_gene: TRBV28; j_gene: TRBJ2-7; abundance: few; CDR3nt: TGTGCCAGCAGTCCCGTAGACAGGGGGGCGTACGAGCAGTACTTC; CDR3aa: CASSPVDRGAYEQYF
d_gene: TRBD2; len: 14; v_gene: TRBV29-1; j_gene: TRBJ2-7; abundance: many; CDR3nt: TGCAGCGTTGAAGGCCTAGCGGGGTCCTACGAGCAGTACTTC; CDR3aa: CSVEGLAGSYEQYF
d_gene: .; len: 11; v_gene: TRBV7-9; j_gene: TRBJ1-4; abundance: few; CDR3nt: TGTGCCAGCAGCCCCGGTGAGGAACTGTTTTTT; CDR3aa: CASSPGEELFF
d_gene: TRBD1; len: 14; v_gene: TRBV10-3; j_gene: TRBJ2-7; abundance: few; CDR3nt: TGTGCCATCAGCACGGGACAGGGAACCTACGAGCAGTACTTC; CDR3aa: CAISTGQGTYEQYF
d_gene: .; len: 12; v_gene: TRBV12-3/TRBV12-4; j_gene: TRBJ1-2; abundance: .; CDR3nt: TGTGCCAGCAGGCTGGGGGCGGGTGGCTACACCTTC; CDR3aa: CASRLGAGGYTF
d_gene: .; len: 15; v_gene: TRBV11-2; j_gene: TRBJ1-5; abundance: many; CDR3nt: TGTGCCAGCAGCTTAGAAGGGGGGCTCGATCAGCCCCAGCATTTT; CDR3aa: CASSLEGGLDQPQHF
d_gene: .; len: 16; v_gene: TRBV6-1; j_gene: TRBJ2-3; abundance: few; CDR3nt: TGTGCCAGCAGTGCCAGCGGGTGGGCCCGGACAGATACGCAGTATTTT; CDR3aa: CASSASGWARTDTQYF
d_gene: TRBD2; len: 17; v_gene: TRBV10-3; j_gene: TRBJ2-1; abundance: many; CDR3nt: TGTGCCATCAGTGCCGCAGCTGATAGCGGGGTGCACAATGAGCAGTTCTTC; CDR3aa: CAISAAADSGVHNEQFF
d_gene: TRBD1; len: 13; v_gene: TRBV20-1; j_gene: TRBJ1-1; abundance: few; CDR3nt: TGCAGTGCCTACGGACAGGGGAACACTGAAGCTTTCTTT; CDR3aa: CSAYGQGNTEAFF
d_gene: TRBD1; len: 14; v_gene: TRBV5-1; j_gene: TRBJ1-2; abundance: .; CDR3nt: TGCGCCAGCAGCTCGGGACAGGGTTTAAACGGCTACACCTTC; CDR3aa: CASSSGQGLNGYTF
d_gene: TRBD2; len: 15; v_gene: TRBV7-8; j_gene: TRBJ2-3; abundance: many; CDR3nt: TGTGCCAGCAGTGTTCACGGGAGGGCCGTCGATACGCAGTATTTT; CDR3aa: CASSVHGRAVDTQYF
d_gene: .; len: 16; v_gene: TRBV5-6; j_gene: TRBJ1-1; abundance: .; CDR3nt: TGTGCCAGCAGCCGATCGGGACATGCGGCGGACACTGAAGCTTTCTTT; CDR3aa: CASSRSGHAADTEAFF
d_gene: TRBD1; len: 14; v_gene: TRBV28; j_gene: TRBJ1-1; abundance: .; CDR3nt: TGTGCCAGCAGTGTAGGGGGGACAGGAGGTGAAGCTTTCTTT; CDR3aa: CASSVGGTGGEAFF
d_gene: TRBD2; len: 14; v_gene: TRBV12-3/TRBV12-4; j_gene: TRBJ2-7; abundance: many; CDR3nt: TGTGCCAGCAGTTTCGGCGGGAGTACCTCCGAGCAGTACTTC; CDR3aa: CASSFGGSTSEQYF
d_gene: .; len: 15; v_gene: TRBV27; j_gene: TRBJ2-3; abundance: .; CDR3nt: TGTGCCAGCAGTTTAGAGTGGTCCCCTGTGGATACGCAGTATTTT; CDR3aa: CASSLEWSPVDTQYF